Presented here are 26 T cell receptor beta chains from one specimen sequenced in a study of T cell clonality in common variable immunodeficiency. Sequencing used immunoSEQ multiplex PCR; TCRdb keeps in-frame clones, though not all of them. The sample counts about 39,000 clones, none seen once; the ten largest own more than 1.2%. Sequenced sample: peripheral blood mononuclear cells. The receptors were sampled from a person aged 18 to 70 in good health.

A remark on this clone: The read is 3 residues too short to cover the CDR3 end, so that end is filled in from the germline J gene. J is TRBJ1-1 and V is TRBV7-9, with D unclear. Germline-derived CDR1 and CDR2 are SEHNR and FQNEAQ (reference sequence). The CDR3 consists of 15 residues. Trimming cost V 1 base and J 1 base, with 10 bases left between them. CDR3 sequence reads: CASSLDARQNTEAFF. The covered CDR3 bases are TGTGCCAGCAGCTTAGACGCCAGACAGAACACTGAA.

This clone was detected ten times or more. The CDR3 goes on 3 residues after the read ends, and that part is filled in from the germline J gene. The V call is TRBV5-1, the J call TRBJ2-7, with 7 bases matching TRBD1. V lost 0 bases, J lost 3 bases, and 3 bases stayed unmatched. Germline assignment: CDR1 SGHRS and CDR2 YFSETQ. The CDR3 runs 14 residues. The sequenced part of the CDR3 DNA is TGCGCCAGCAGCTTGGAACAGGGGTACTACGAG. This encodes CASSLEQGYYE. The CDR3 in its entirety is CASSLEQGYYEQYF.

This clone was seen many times. The read ends 3 residues shy of where the CDR3 ends; the end is completed using the germline J gene. V is TRBV20-1 and J is TRBJ2-1; 9 nucleotides match TRBD2. V dropped 6 bases and J dropped 5; count of bases not matched to a gene: 11. The CDR3 sequence is 15 residues long. Germline CDR1 and CDR2: DFQATT and SNEGSKA (reference sequence). CDR3 DNA (partial): TGCAGTGCAGTAGCGGGAGAACTCTGGGACAATGAG. This translates into CSAVAGELWDNE. The whole CDR3 region reads CSAVAGELWDNEQFF.

Ten or more counts support this clone. With the read ending 3 residues before the CDR3 end, the germline J gene is used to fill in that end. The chain is built from TRBV7-3 and TRBJ2-7; D not certain. V was clipped by 2 bases and J by 3 bases, with 8 bases between them. CDR3 length: 13 residues. Looked up from germline, CDR1 is SGHTA and CDR2 is FQGTGA. CDR3 DNA, as far as it was read: TGTGCCAGCAGCTTACAGCCAGGCTACGAG. This gives the protein CASSLQPGYE. The CDR3 reads in full as CASSLQPGYEQYF.

This clone was observed a handful of times. The read ends 3 residues early relative to the CDR3; the germline J gene fills the gap. The chain combines TRBV11-2 with TRBJ2-7; D possibly corresponds to TRBD2 (6 bases). The germline V and J ends were trimmed by 5 bases and 0 bases, with 8 bases remaining between them. CDR1 and CDR2 (germline): SGHAT, FQNNGV. CDR3 size: 13 residues. Incomplete CDR3 DNA: TGTGCCAGCAGCCTGCGGGACTCCTACGAG. This encodes CASSLRDSYE. The complete CDR3 sequence is CASSLRDSYEQYF.

This clone was observed many times. The read ends 3 residues early relative to the CDR3; the germline J gene fills the gap. This chain links TRBV5-1 with TRBJ1-1; D is ambiguous. Germline CDR1 is SGHRS and CDR2 is YFSETQ. The CDR3 extends over 12 amino acids. The CDR3 bases that were read are TGCGCCAGCAGCTTGGGGCGCGGGGAA. Its protein product is CASSLGRGE. The full CDR3 protein reads CASSLGRGEAFF.

This clone was recorded many times. The read ends 3 residues before the CDR3 terminus; that terminus is restored from the germline J gene. The chain links TRBV2 to TRBJ2-2; tentatively, D is TRBD2 (6 bases). Germline-derived CDR1 and CDR2 are SNHLY and FYNNEI. With 6 bases removed from V and 4 bases from J, the gap between germline ends came to 15 bases. This CDR3 has 15 amino acids. Incomplete CDR3 DNA: TGTGCCAGCAGGTCGGCAGTGGGGGGCACCGGGGAG. This gives the protein CASRSAVGGTGE. The CDR3 in its entirety is CASRSAVGGTGELFF.

This clone was observed many times. The read halts 3 residues ahead of the CDR3 end, with the missing end drawn from the germline J gene. This sample also contains other DNA sequences that code for the same CDR3. The chain carries TRBV7-8 and TRBJ1-1; D may be TRBD1 (6 bases). CDR1 is SGHVS, CDR2 FQNEAQ, per germline. This CDR3 contains 14 residues. V lost 3 bases and J 6 bases, leaving 14 bases between the germline ends. CDR3 residues: CASSLLSRQAEAFF. The CDR3 bases that were read are TGTGCCAGCAGCTTGCTAAGCCGACAGGCTGAA.

This clone was counted at least ten times. The read terminates 3 residues before the CDR3 end, so the remaining end is supplied by the germline J gene. The chain couples TRBV29-1 to TRBJ2-1; maybe TRBD2 (5 bases). The CDR3 contains 14 residues. V gave up 7 bases and J gave up 2 bases, with 15 bases separating them. Germline V CDR1 and CDR2: SQVTM, ANQGSEA. The CDR3 is CSGAERTAYNEQFF. The sequenced part of the CDR3 DNA is TGCAGCGGGGCCGAGCGGACCGCCTACAATGAG.

This clone was detected many times. The CDR3 end is not reached by the read, which stops 3 residues before it; the germline J gene fills it in. This rearrangement joins TRBV19 to TRBJ1-5, with TRBD1 matching over 7 bases. CDR3 size: 16 residues. V was clipped by 4 bases and J by 7 bases; unmatched bases: 13. CDR1 is LNHDA, CDR2 SQIVND, per germline (reference sequence). The sequenced CDR3 bases are TGTGCCAGTAGTACAGGACAGGAAAGGGGAGGACAGCCC. Its translation is CASSTGQERGGQP. The whole CDR3 is CASSTGQERGGQPQHF.

This clone was seen a few times. The observed sequence ends 3 residues before the CDR3 terminus, with the missing tail filled in from the germline J gene. This chain links TRBV5-1 with TRBJ1-1; D is perhaps TRBD1 (5 bases). Germline-derived CDR1 and CDR2 are SGHRS and YFSETQ. V gave up 4 bases and J gave up 1 base, with 8 bases separating them. This CDR3 comprises 13 residues. The covered CDR3 bases are TGCGCCAGCAGCCGAAGGGGGAACACTGAA. It encodes CASSRRGNTE. The CDR3 as a whole reads CASSRRGNTEAFF. Drawing the rest from reference TRBV5-1 and TRBJ1-1, the complete variable domain is KAGVTQTPRYLIKTRGQQVTLSCSPISGHRSVSWYQQTPGQGLQFLFEYFSETQRNKGNFPGRFSGRQFSNSRSEMNVSTLELGDSALYLCASSRRGNTEAFFGQGTRLTVV.

This clone appeared many times. The read falls 3 residues short of the CDR3 end, and the missing part is taken from the germline J gene. This sequence joins TRBV13 and TRBJ2-7, with TRBD1 matching 7 bases. There are 13 residues in the CDR3. Germline V gene sequence: CDR1 PRHDT, CDR2 FYEKMQ (reference sequence). The J segment lost 4 bases and the V segment lost 3 bases, leaving 3 bases of the junction unmatched. CDR3 sequence: CASSLYRGYEQYF. The sequenced CDR3 bases are TGTGCCAGCAGCTTGTACAGGGGTTACGAG.

The table lists this clone with many counts. The CDR3 is cut off 3 residues early in the read; its end comes from the germline J gene. The chain joins TRBV5-1 to TRBJ2-7; TRBD2 matches at 9 bases. CDR1 is SGHRS, CDR2 YFSETQ, per germline. Trimming removed 1 base from V and 3 bases from J; junction bases left unmatched: 20. This CDR3 has 20 residues. The part of the CDR3 DNA that was read is TGCGCCAGCAGCTTGTGGGCCGCGGGCAGGGTAGCGGGAGCTAACTACGAG. Amino acid sequence: CASSLWAAGRVAGANYE. The complete CDR3 sequence is CASSLWAAGRVAGANYEQYF.

This clone appeared many times. The read ends 3 residues before the CDR3 terminus; that terminus is restored from the germline J gene. V is TRBV7-8 and J is TRBJ2-2; 7 nucleotides match TRBD1. The germline V gene encodes CDR1 SGHVS and CDR2 FQNEAQ. V lost 5 bases, J lost 6 bases, and 12 bases stayed unmatched. The CDR3 loop spans 16 amino acids. Partial CDR3 DNA: TGTGCCAGCAGCCTAACCGGGACAGCAATTTCCGGGGAG. It specifies CASSLTGTAISGE. The full-length CDR3 reads as CASSLTGTAISGELFF.

This clone was seen repeatedly, ten times or more. The CDR3 goes on 3 residues after the read ends, and that part is filled in from the germline J gene. The V and J genes are TRBV7-2 and TRBJ1-2; 8 bases line up with TRBD1. CDR1 is SGHTA, CDR2 FQGNSA, per germline. Losses at the gene ends were 3 bases for V and 7 bases for J; bases not matched to a gene: 7. This CDR3 spans 14 amino acids. The part of the CDR3 DNA that was read is TGTGCCAGCAGCTTCTCCCAGGGGGCGGGTGGC. This gives the protein CASSFSQGAGG. The whole CDR3 reads CASSFSQGAGGYTF.

In this sample, this clone turned up a few times. Read coverage stops 3 residues before the CDR3 terminus; the germline J gene supplies the remainder. The V gene is TRBV19, the J gene TRBJ1-1; no firm D call. The CDR3 sequence is 14 residues long. Per germline, CDR1 LNHDA and CDR2 SQIVND (reference sequence). Trimming removed 3 bases from V and 1 base from J, with 9 bases in between. The covered CDR3 bases are TGTGCCAGTAGTATCTACAGATCGAACACTGAA. It translates to CASSIYRSNTE. The whole CDR3 sequence reads CASSIYRSNTEAFF.

This clone was seen at least ten times. The missing CDR3 end, 3 residues past where the read stops, is filled in from the germline J gene. This chain connects TRBV7-2 to TRBJ2-3, with D unresolved. From germline, CDR1 is SGHTA and CDR2 FQGNSA. V was cut by 5 bases and J by 5 bases, with 14 bases left in between. There are 14 residues in the CDR3. The CDR3 spells CASSGRSNQDTQYF. Incomplete CDR3 DNA: TGTGCCAGCAGCGGCAGGTCAAATCAAGATACG.

This clone was detected ten times or more. The read gets to within 3 residues of the CDR3 end, and the germline J gene fills in the rest. The chain recombines TRBV19 with TRBJ1-6, with 8 bases lining up with TRBD1. Germline V CDR1 and CDR2: LNHDA, SQIVND (reference sequence). The CDR3 extends over 17 amino acids. V lost 5 bases, J lost 7 bases, and 13 bases stayed unmatched. CDR3 residues: CASSPRTGKVENSPLHF. CDR3 DNA, as far as it was read: TGTGCCAGTAGTCCCCGGACAGGGAAGGTGGAAAATTCACCC.

This clone was recorded at least ten times. The read terminates 3 residues before the CDR3 end, so the remaining end is supplied by the germline J gene. The V call is TRBV20-1, the J call TRBJ2-7; tentative D call: TRBD1 (6 bases). The ends were cut back, 0 bases at V and 1 base at J, with 13 bases in the middle. This CDR3 has 15 residues. Germline V gene data show CDR1 as DFQATT and CDR2 as SNEGSKA (reference sequence). CDR3 loop: CSARDLPGVSYEQYF. CDR3 bases read: TGCAGTGCTAGAGATCTGCCAGGGGTATCCTACGAG.

This clone has only a few counts. At one end the junction does not follow the germline gene, possibly because of a read error. The read gets to within 3 residues of the CDR3 end, and the germline J gene fills in the rest. Different DNA sequences within this sample yield the same CDR3. This chain uses TRBV6-7 with TRBJ1-3; possibly TRBD1 for D (5 bases). TRBV6-7 is an open reading frame whose function is uncertain. CDR3 length: 14 amino acids. The CDR3 DNA, read in part, is TGTGCCAGCAGTCCGACAGTCTCTGGAAACACA. It is translated as CASSPTVSGNT. In full, the CDR3 reads CASSPTVSGNTIYF.

This clone was observed at least ten times. The CDR3 is cut off 3 residues early in the read; its end comes from the germline J gene. The V gene is TRBV7-6, the J gene TRBJ2-1, with 11 bases aligning to TRBD1. This CDR3 has 18 amino acids. Germline V gives CDR1 SGHVS, CDR2 FNYEAQ. Trimming at V came to 5 bases and at J to 6 bases, leaving 15 bases not matched to a gene. The CDR3 region is CASSTPGWKGQGANEQFF. The part of the CDR3 DNA that was read is TGTGCCAGCAGCACCCCTGGTTGGAAAGGACAGGGGGCCAATGAG. The variable domain in full, with the rest retrieved from reference TRBV7-6 and TRBJ2-1, is GAGVSQSPRYKVTKRGQDVALRCDPISGHVSLYWYRQALGQGPEFLTYFNYEAQQDKSGLPNDRFSAERPEGSISTLTIQRTEQRDSAMYRCASSTPGWKGQGANEQFFGPGTRLTVL.

The table lists this clone with many counts. The CDR3 sequence: CSVAEGTGGQPQHF. CDR3 DNA, as far as it was read: TGCAGCGTGGCAGAGGGTACAGGGGGTCAGCCC. The chain is built from TRBV29-1 and TRBJ1-5; TRBD1 aligns across 8 bases. Read sequence stops 3 residues before the CDR3 end, and the germline J gene provides the missing end. The CDR3 has 14 residues. V dropped 6 bases and J dropped 6; count of bases not matched to a gene: 10. Germline values: CDR1 SQVTM, CDR2 ANQGSEA.

In this sample, this clone turned up many times. The read terminates 3 residues ahead of where the CDR3 ends, so the germline J gene completes it. The gene calls are TRBV20-1 and TRBJ2-7; 7 nucleotides agree with TRBD1. The CDR3 spans 17 residues. The junction had 14 bases not matched to a gene; V was cut back by 0 bases and J by 3 bases. CDR1 is DFQATT, CDR2 SNEGSKA, per germline (reference sequence). CDR3 DNA, as far as it was read: TGCAGTGCTAGAGAGGCTGCCGGGACAGCCAACTACTACGAG. The encoded protein is CSAREAAGTANYYE. The complete CDR3 protein is CSAREAAGTANYYEQYF.

In this sample, this clone turned up many times. Read coverage stops 3 residues before the CDR3 terminus; the germline J gene supplies the remainder. The chain links TRBV13 to TRBJ2-6; D is perhaps TRBD2 (8 bases). V lost 6 bases, J lost 2 bases, and 20 bases lay in between. The CDR3 is 18 amino acids. CDR1 is PRHDT and CDR2 is FYEKMQ in the germline V gene (reference sequence). The CDR3 sequence is CASRRGGTGAPGANVLTF. The DNA read from the CDR3 is TGTGCCAGCAGACGGGGGGGCACAGGGGCCCCTGGGGCCAACGTC.

This clone has at least ten counts. The read ends 3 residues shy of where the CDR3 ends; the end is completed using the germline J gene. This chain joins TRBV2 and TRBJ2-1; 9 nucleotides match TRBD2. Germline trimming cut 5 bases from V and 4 bases from J; bases unmatched to any gene: 6. This CDR3 spans 15 amino acids. Germline CDR1 and CDR2: SNHLY and FYNNEI. CDR3 DNA, as far as it was read: TGTGCCAGCAGTTCACTAGCGGGCTCTTACAATGAG. Protein sequence: CASSSLAGSYNE. The whole CDR3 is CASSSLAGSYNEQFF.

This clone was counted ten times or more. The CDR3 is cut off 3 residues early in the read; its end comes from the germline J gene. The rearrangement uses TRBV7-3 and TRBJ1-2; 10 positions match TRBD1. This CDR3 spans 17 amino acids. CDR1 is SGHTA, CDR2 FQGTGA, per germline. V trimming: 4 bases; J trimming: 2 bases; junction bases outside the gene matches: 10. The DNA read from the CDR3 is TGTGCCAGCAGCTCTCTGGGACAGGGGTTCAGAAACTATGGC. Amino acid sequence: CASSSLGQGFRNYG. The full CDR3 protein reads CASSSLGQGFRNYGYTF.